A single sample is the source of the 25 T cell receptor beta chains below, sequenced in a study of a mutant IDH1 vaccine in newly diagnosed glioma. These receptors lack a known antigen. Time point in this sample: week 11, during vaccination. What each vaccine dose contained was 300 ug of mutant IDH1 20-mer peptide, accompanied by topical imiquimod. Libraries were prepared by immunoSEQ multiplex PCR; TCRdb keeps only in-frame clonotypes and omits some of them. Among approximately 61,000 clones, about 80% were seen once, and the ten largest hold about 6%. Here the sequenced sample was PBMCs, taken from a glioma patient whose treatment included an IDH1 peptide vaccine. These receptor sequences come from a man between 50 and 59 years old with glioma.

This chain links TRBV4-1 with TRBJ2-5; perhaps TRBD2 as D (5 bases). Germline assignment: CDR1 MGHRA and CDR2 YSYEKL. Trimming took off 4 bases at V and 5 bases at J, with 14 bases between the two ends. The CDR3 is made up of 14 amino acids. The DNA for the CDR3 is TGCGCCAGCAGCCTCCTGGAGGTGGGTGAGACCCAGTACTTC. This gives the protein CASSLLEVGETQYF.

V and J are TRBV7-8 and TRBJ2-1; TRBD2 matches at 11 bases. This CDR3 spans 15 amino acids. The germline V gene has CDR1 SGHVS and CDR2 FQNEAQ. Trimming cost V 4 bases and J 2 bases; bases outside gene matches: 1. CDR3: CASSSTSGTYNEQFF. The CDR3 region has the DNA TGTGCCAGCAGCTCGACTAGCGGGACCTACAATGAGCAGTTCTTC.

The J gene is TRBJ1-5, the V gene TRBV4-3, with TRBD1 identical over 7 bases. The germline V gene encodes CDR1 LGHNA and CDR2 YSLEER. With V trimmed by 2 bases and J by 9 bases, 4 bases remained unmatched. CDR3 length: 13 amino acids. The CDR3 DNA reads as TGCGCCAGCAGCCAAACAGGGGCTTCGCCCCAGCATTTT. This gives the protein CASSQTGASPQHF.

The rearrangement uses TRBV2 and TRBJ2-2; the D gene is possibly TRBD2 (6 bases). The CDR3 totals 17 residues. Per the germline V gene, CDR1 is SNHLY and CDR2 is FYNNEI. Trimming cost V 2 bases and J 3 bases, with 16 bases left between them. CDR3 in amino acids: CASSEFGGGTYTGELFF. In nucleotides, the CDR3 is TGTGCCAGCAGTGAATTCGGTGGGGGGACGTACACCGGGGAGCTGTTTTTT.

The CDR3: CASKLRAATPYGYTF. As DNA, the CDR3 is TGTGCCAGCAAACTCCGGGCAGCGACTCCCTATGGCTACACCTTC. The chain couples TRBV7-2 to TRBJ1-2; the D is unclear. The CDR3 is 15 residues long. Trimming pared 7 bases from V and 4 bases from J, leaving 19 bases between. Germline loops: CDR1 SGHTA, CDR2 FQGNSA.

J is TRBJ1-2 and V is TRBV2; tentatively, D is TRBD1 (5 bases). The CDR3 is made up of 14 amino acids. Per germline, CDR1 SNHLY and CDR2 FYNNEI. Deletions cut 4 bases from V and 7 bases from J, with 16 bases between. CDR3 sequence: CASSGPTVVSGYTF. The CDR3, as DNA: TGTGCCAGCAGTGGGCCGACAGTCGTATCTGGCTACACCTTC.

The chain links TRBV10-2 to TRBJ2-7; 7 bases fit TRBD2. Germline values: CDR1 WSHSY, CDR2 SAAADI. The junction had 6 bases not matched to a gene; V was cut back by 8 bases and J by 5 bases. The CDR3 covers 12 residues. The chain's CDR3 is CASSGTTHEQYF. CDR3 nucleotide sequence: TGCGCCAGCTCCGGGACTACCCACGAGCAGTACTTC.

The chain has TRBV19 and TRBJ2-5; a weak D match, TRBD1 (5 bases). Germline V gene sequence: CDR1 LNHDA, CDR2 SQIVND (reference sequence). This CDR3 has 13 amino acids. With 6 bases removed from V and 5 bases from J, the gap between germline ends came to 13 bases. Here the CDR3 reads CASRDRHRETQYF. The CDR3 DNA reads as TGTGCCAGTAGAGACAGACATCGGGAGACCCAGTACTTC.

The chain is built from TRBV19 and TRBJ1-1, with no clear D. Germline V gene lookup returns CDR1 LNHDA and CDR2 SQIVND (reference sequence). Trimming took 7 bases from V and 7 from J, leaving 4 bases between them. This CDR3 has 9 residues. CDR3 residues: CASIGEAFF. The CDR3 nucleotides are TGTGCCAGTATTGGTGAAGCTTTCTTT.

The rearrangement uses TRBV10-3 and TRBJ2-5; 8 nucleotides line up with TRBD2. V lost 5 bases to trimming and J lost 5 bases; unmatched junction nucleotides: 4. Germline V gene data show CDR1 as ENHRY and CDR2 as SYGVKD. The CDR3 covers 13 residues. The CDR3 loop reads CAISLAGQETQYF. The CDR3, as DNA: TGTGCCATCAGTCTAGCGGGTCAGGAGACCCAGTACTTC.

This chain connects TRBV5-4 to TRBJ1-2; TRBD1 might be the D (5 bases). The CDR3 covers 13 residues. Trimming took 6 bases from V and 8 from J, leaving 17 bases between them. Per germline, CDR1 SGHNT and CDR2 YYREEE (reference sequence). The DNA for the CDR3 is TGTGCCAGCACCTCGGGGGTCGCGGGAGGCTACACCTTC. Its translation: CASTSGVAGGYTF. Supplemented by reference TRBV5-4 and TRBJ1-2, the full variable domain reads ETGVTQSPTHLIKTRGQQVTLRCSSQSGHNTVSWYQQALGQGPQFIFQYYREEENGRGNFPPRFSGLQFPNYSSELNVNALELDDSALYLCASTSGVAGGYTFGSGTRLTVV.

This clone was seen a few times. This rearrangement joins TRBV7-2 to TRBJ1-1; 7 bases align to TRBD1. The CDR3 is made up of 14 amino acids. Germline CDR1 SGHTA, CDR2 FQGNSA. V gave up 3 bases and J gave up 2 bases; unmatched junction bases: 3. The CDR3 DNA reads TGTGCCAGCAGCTTCGACAGGGCTAACACTGAAGCTTTCTTT. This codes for CASSFDRANTEAFF.

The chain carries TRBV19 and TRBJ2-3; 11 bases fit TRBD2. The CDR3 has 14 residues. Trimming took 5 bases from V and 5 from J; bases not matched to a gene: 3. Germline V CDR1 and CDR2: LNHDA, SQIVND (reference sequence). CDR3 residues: CASSLTSGKDTQYF. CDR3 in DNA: TGTGCCAGTAGTTTGACTAGCGGGAAAGATACGCAGTATTTT. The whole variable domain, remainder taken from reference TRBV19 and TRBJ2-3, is DGGITQSPKYLFRKEGQNVTLSCEQNLNHDAMYWYRQDPGQGLRLIYYSQIVNDFQKGDIAEGYSVSREKKESFPLTVTSAQKNPTAFYLCASSLTSGKDTQYFGPGTRLTVL.

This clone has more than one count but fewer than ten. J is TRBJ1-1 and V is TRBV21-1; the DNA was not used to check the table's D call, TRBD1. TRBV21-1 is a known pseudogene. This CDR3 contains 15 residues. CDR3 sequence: CASSKVQGQSTEAFF. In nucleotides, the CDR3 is TGTGCCAGCAGCAAAGTGCAGGGACAGTCCACTGAAGCTTTCTTT.

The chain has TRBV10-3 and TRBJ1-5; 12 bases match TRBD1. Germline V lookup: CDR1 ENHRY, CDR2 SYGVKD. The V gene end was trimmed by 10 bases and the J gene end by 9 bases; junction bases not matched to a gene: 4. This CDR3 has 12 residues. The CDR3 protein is CATGTGGRPQHF. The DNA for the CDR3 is TGTGCCACTGGGACAGGGGGCCGGCCCCAGCATTTT.

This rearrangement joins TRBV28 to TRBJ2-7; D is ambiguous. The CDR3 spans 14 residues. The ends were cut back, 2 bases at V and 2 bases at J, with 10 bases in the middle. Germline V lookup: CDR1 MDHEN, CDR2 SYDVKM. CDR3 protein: CASSLPGPTYEQYF. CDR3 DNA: TGTGCCAGCAGTTTACCAGGACCAACCTACGAGCAGTACTTC.

CDR3 in DNA: TGTGCCAGCACCGAGCAGTACTTC. Translating it yields CASTEQYF. The rearrangement links TRBV2 to TRBJ2-7, with D unclear. The CDR3 runs 8 residues. Trimming stripped 7 bases from V and 6 bases from J, with 1 base between. Germline V gene data show CDR1 as SNHLY and CDR2 as FYNNEI.

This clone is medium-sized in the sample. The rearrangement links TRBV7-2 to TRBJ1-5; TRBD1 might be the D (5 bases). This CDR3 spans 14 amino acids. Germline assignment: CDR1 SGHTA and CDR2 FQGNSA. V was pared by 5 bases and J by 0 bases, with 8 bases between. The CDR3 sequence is CASSPGLSNQPQHF. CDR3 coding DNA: TGTGCCAGCAGCCCGGGACTTAGCAATCAGCCCCAGCATTTT.

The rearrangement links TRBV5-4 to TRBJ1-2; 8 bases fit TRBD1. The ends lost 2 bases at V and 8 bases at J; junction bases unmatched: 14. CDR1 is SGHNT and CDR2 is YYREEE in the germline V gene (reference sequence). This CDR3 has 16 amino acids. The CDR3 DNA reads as TGTGCCAGCAGCTTCGGACAGGGTCCCTATACGTCGGGCTACACCTTC. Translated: CASSFGQGPYTSGYTF.

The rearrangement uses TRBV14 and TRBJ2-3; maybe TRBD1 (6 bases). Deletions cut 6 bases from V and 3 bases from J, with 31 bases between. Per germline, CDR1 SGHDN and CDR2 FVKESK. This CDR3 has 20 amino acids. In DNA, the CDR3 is TGTGCCAGCAGTCTATATTCCGTCCAGGGGAGTTCGTGGGAGACAGATACGCAGTATTTT. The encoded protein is CASSLYSVQGSSWETDTQYF.

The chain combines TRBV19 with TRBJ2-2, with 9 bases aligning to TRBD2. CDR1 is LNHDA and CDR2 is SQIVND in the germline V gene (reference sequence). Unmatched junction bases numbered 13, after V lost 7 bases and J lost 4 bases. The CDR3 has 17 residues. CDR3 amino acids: CASKGASGMRGTGELFF. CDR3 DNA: TGTGCCAGTAAGGGGGCTAGCGGGATGAGGGGCACCGGGGAGCTGTTTTTT. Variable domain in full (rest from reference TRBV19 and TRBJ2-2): DGGITQSPKYLFRKEGQNVTLSCEQNLNHDAMYWYRQDPGQGLRLIYYSQIVNDFQKGDIAEGYSVSREKKESFPLTVTSAQKNPTAFYLCASKGASGMRGTGELFFGEGSRLTVL.

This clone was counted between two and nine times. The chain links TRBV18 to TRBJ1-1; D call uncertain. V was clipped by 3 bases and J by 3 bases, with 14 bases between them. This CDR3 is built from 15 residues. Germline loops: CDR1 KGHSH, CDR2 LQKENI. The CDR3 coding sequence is TGTGCCAGCTCACCGCGGGGAGAGGGATACACTGAAGCTTTCTTT. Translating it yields CASSPRGEGYTEAFF. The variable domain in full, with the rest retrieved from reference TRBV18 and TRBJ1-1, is NAGVMQNPRHLVRRRGQEARLRCSPMKGHSHVYWYRQLPEEGLKFMVYLQKENIIDESGMPKERFSAEFPKEGPSILRIQQVVRGDSAAYFCASSPRGEGYTEAFFGQGTRLTVV.

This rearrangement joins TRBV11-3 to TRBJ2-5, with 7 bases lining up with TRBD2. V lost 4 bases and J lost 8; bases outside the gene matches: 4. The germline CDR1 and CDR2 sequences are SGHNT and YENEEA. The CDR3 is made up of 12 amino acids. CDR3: CASSSRGVTQYF. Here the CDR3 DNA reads TGTGCCAGCAGCTCACGGGGGGTTACCCAGTACTTC. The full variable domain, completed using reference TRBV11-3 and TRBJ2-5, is EAGVVQSPRYKIIEKKQPVAFWCNPISGHNTLYWYLQNLGQGPELLIRYENEEAVDDSQLPKDRFSAERLKGVDSTLKIQPAELGDSAVYLCASSSRGVTQYFGPGTRLLVL.

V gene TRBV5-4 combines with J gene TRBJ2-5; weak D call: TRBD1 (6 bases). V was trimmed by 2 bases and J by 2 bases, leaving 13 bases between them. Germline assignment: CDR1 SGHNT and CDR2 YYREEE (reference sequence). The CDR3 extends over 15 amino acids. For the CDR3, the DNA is TGTGCCAGCAGCTTCTCCCTGAGGGGGCAAGAGACCCAGTACTTC. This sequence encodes CASSFSLRGQETQYF.

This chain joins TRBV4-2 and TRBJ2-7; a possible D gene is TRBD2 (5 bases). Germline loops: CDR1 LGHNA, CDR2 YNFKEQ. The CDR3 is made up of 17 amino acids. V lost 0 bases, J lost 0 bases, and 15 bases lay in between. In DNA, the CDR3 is TGTGCCAGCAGCCAAGAGTACGGCTCGGGAAGCTCCTACGAGCAGTACTTC. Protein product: CASSQEYGSGSSYEQYF.